The T cell receptor beta chain described here comes from a study of blood T cell repertoires in COVID-19 (dated by TCRdb to 2018 to 2021). Concerning the study at large: Samples from collaborators originated in the United States, Italy and Spain and spanned both the acute and convalescent phases of COVID-19. The material from the prospective study consisted of cDNA or gDNA derived from T cells, B-cell-depleted T cells, or PBMCs. The repertoires were released in a freely available public database intended as a resource for research on the immune response to SARS-CoV-2. Samples came from the ongoing ImmuneRACE study (first 160 participants) plus 1,254 subjects from 6 global collaborators. HLA class I and class II types, where available, came from metadata supplied by the sample provider rather than from assay-based typing. Sample metadata almost always included a de-identified subject ID, COVID-19 status, age in years and sex. Deeply sampled blood TCRbeta repertoires from subjects exposed to, actively infected with, or recovered from COVID-19 were included in the dataset. Overall results and qualifications from the work: The amount of clinical and demographic metadata varied by source and participant and was provided uncurated.

TCRbeta CDR3 regions were amplified from genomic DNA using the immunoSEQ Assay, a bias-controlled multiplex PCR. The original pipeline was this. Nucleated cell counts per sample were estimated from amplification of reference gene primers within the assay. Sequence reads were collapsed and filtered to measure the absolute abundance of every unique TCRbeta CDR3 rearrangement. For each sample, productive Simpson clonality was calculated as the square root of Simpson's diversity index across productive rearrangements. TCRdb carries this immuneACCESS record with in-frame sequences only. Its versions omit some clonotypes, under half of them owing to an unresolved V gene in the studies checked, with the rest unexplained. The DNA was the basis for D and trimming; V, J and clone size are from that table. In this sample the table shows 250,000 to 300,000 clones, around 90% of which occur a single time. The ten largest clones add up to roughly 2.3% of the sample.

Each collaborating institution followed its own protocols to collect whole blood in K2EDTA tubes. For TCRbeta analysis, collaborators shipped samples in one of three forms: frozen whole blood, isolated PBMCs, or DNA extracted from either of those sample types. Of note for this clone: Its antigen target is currently unknown. Base qualities are missing; no much larger clone stands one base away.

Based on the germline V gene (reference sequence), the CDR1 and CDR2 sequences are LNHNV and YYDKDF. V drops 0 bases and J drops 3 bases, leaving 18 bases in between. Spanning cysteine to phenylalanine, the CDR3 consists of 18 amino acids. Only the CDR3 DNA is retained, 54 bases long and in frame from the first base. This sequence was found in a man aged 45-65 years with acute or convalescent COVID-19. Sequenced material: peripheral blood. The V and J genes are TRBV15 and TRBJ2-1; D gene: possibly TRBD1, on 5 matching bases. The CDR3 region reads CATSRDDPLRVLYNEQFF. The nucleotides are TGTGCCACCAGCAGAGACGATCCCCTCAGGGTCCTCTACAATGAGCAGTTCTTC.